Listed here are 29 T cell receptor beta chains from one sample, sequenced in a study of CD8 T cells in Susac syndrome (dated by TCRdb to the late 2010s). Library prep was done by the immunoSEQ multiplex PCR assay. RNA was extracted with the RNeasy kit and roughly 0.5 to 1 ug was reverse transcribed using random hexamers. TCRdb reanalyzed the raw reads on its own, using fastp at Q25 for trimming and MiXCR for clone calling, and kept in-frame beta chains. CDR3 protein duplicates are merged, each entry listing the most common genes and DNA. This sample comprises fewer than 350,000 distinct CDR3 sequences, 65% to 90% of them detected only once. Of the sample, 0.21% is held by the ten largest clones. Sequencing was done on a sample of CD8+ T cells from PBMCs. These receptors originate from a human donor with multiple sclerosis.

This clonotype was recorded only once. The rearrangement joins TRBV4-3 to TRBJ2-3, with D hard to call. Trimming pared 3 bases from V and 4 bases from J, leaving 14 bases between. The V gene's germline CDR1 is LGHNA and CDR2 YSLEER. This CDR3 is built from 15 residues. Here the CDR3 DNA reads TGCGCCAGCAGCCAGGAATGGACGGAAGCAGATACGCAGTATTTT. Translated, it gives CASSQEWTEADTQYF.

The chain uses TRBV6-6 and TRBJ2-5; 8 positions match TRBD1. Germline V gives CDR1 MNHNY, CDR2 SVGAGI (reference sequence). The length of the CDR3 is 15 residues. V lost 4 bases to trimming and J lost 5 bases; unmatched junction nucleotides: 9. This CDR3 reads CASSFPDRDGETQYF. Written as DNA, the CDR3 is TGTGCCAGCAGTTTTCCGGACAGGGACGGCGAGACCCAGTACTTC.

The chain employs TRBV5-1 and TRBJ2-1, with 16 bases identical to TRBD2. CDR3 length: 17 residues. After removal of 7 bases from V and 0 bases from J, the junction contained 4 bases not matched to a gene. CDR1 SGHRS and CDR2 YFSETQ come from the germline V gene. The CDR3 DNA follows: TGCGCCAGCCGGGGGACTAGCGGGAGGGGCTCCTACAATGAGCAGTTCTTC. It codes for CASRGTSGRGSYNEQFF. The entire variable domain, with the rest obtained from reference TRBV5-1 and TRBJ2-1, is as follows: KAGVTQTPRYLIKTRGQQVTLSCSPISGHRSVSWYQQTPGQGLQFLFEYFSETQRNKGNFPGRFSGRQFSNSRSEMNVSTLELGDSALYLCASRGTSGRGSYNEQFFGPGTRLTVL.

Written as DNA, the CDR3 is TGCGCCAGCAGCCAACTACGGGCCTCTTCCTATGGCTACACCTTC. It specifies CASSQLRASSYGYTF. The V call is TRBV4-3, the J call TRBJ1-2; D gene unclear. V lost 2 bases to trimming and J lost 4 bases, with 14 bases between them. This CDR3 spans 15 amino acids. Germline CDR1 reads LGHNA; CDR2 reads YSLEER.

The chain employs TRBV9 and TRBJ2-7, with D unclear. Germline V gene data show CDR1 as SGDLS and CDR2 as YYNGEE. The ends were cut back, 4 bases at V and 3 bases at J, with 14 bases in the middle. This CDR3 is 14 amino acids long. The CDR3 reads CASSPRGNHYEQYF. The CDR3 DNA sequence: TGTGCCAGCAGCCCCCGTGGCAACCACTACGAGCAGTACTTC. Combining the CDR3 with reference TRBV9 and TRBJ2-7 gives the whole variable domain DSGVTQTPKHLITATGQRVTLRCSPRSGDLSVYWYQQSLDQGLQFLIQYYNGEERAKGNILERFSAQQFPDLHSELNLSSLELGDSALYFCASSPRGNHYEQYFGPGTRLTVT.

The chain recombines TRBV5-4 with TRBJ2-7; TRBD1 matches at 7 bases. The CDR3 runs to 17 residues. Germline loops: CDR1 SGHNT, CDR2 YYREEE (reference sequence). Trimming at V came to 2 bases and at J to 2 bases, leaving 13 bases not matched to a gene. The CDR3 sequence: CASSLPGQSPTAYEQYF. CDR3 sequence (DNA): TGTGCCAGCAGCTTACCGGGACAGTCCCCGACAGCCTACGAGCAGTACTTC.

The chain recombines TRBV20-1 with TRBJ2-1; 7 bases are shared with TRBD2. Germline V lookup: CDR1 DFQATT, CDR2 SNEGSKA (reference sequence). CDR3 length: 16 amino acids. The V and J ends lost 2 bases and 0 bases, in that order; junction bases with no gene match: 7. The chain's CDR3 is CSARRLAESSYNEQFF. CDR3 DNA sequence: TGCAGTGCTAGAAGGCTAGCGGAGAGCTCCTACAATGAGCAGTTCTTC.

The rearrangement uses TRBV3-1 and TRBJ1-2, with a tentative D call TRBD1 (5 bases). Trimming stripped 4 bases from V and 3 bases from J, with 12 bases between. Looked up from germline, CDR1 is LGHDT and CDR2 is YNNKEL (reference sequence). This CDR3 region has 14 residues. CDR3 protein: CASSPGIGDYGYTF. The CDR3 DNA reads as TGTGCCAGCAGCCCCGGTATAGGGGACTATGGCTACACCTTC.

The CDR3 region is CATRTGKYYGYTF. DNA of the CDR3: TGCGCCACCAGGACAGGGAAATACTATGGCTACACCTTC. This chain uses TRBV23-1 with TRBJ1-2, with 8 positions matching TRBD1. TRBV23-1 is labeled an ORF, and its function is uncertain. J was trimmed by 3 bases and V by 10 bases; bases with no gene match: 7. The CDR3 is 13 amino acids.

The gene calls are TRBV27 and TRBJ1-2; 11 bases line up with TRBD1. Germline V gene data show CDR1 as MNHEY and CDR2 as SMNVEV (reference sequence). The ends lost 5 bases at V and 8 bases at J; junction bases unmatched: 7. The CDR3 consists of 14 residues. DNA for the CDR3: TGTGCCAGCAGTGACGGACAGGGGGCTTGGGGCTACACCTTC. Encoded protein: CASSDGQGAWGYTF.

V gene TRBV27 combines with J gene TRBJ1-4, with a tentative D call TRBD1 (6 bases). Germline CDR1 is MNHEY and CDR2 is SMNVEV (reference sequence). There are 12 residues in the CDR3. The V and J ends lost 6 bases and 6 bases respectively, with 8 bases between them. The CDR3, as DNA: TGTGCCAGCAGGGGACAAGATGAAAAACTGTTTTTT. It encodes CASRGQDEKLFF.

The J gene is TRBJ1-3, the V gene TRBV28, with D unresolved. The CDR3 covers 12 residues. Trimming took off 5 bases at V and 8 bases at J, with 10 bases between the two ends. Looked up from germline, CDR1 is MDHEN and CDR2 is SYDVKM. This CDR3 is CASSPPTDTIYF. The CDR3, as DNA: TGTGCCAGCAGTCCTCCCACGGACACCATATATTTT.

The CDR3 nucleotides read TGTGCCAGCAGTTATACGGCTAGCGGGAGGGACAATGAGCAGTTCTTC. It codes for CASSYTASGRDNEQFF. The chain recombines TRBV6-5 with TRBJ2-1; 12 nucleotides match TRBD2. V shed 3 bases and J 5 bases; nucleotides not matched to a gene: 5. The CDR3 is 16 residues long. Germline V gene sequence: CDR1 MNHEY, CDR2 SVGAGI.

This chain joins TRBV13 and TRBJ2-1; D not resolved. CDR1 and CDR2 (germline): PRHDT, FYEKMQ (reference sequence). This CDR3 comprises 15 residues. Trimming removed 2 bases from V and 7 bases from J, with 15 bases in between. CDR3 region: CASSLSVVSKNEQFF. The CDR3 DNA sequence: TGTGCCAGCAGCTTAAGCGTTGTTAGCAAAAATGAGCAGTTCTTC.

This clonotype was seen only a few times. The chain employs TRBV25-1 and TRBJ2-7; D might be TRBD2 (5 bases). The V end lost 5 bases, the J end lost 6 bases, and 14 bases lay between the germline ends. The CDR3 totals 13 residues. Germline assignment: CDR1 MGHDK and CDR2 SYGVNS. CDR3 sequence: CASSPLAWGEQYF. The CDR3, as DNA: TGTGCCAGCAGTCCCTTAGCGTGGGGCGAGCAGTACTTC.

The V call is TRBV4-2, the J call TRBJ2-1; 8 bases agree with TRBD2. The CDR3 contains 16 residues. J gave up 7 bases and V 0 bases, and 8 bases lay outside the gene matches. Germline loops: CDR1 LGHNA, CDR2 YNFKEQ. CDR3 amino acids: CASSQELVAGSNEQFF. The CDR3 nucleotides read TGTGCCAGCAGCCAAGAGTTAGTAGCGGGATCAAATGAGCAGTTCTTC.

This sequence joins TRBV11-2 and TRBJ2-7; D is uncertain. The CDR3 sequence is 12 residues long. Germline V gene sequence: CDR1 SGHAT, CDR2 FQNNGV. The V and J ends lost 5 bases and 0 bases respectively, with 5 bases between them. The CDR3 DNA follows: TGTGCCAGCAGCGGGAACTCCTACGAGCAGTACTTC. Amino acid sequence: CASSGNSYEQYF.

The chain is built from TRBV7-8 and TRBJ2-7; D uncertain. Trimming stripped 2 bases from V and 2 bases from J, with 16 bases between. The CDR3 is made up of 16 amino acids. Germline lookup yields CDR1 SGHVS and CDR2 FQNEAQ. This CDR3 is CASSLYGPPATYEQYF. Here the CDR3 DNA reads TGTGCCAGCAGCTTATATGGACCCCCAGCAACCTACGAGCAGTACTTC.

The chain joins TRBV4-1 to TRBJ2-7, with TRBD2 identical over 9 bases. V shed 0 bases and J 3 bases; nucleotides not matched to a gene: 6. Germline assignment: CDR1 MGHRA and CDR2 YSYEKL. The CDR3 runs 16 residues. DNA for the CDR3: TGCGCCAGCAGCCAAGAGATCAGCGGGAGGATCTACGAGCAGTACTTC. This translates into CASSQEISGRIYEQYF.

CDR3 sequence (DNA): TGTGCCAGCAGTTACTTAGGGGGATATGAGCAGTTCTTC. This codes for CASSYLGGYEQFF. The chain employs TRBV6-5 and TRBJ2-1, with D possibly matching TRBD1 (6 bases). The CDR3 contains 13 residues. Looked up from germline, CDR1 is MNHEY and CDR2 is SVGAGI. V lost 1 base and J 8 bases, leaving 9 bases between the germline ends.

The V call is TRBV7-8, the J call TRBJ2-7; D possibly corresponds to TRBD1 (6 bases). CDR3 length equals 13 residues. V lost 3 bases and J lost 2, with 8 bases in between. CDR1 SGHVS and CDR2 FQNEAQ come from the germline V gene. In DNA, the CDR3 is TGTGCCAGCAGCTTGGACAGACCCTACGAGCAGTACTTC. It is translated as CASSLDRPYEQYF.

The CDR3, as DNA: TGTGCCAGCAGTTCTCGACAGAATGACAATGAGCAGTTCTTC. Encoded protein: CASSSRQNDNEQFF. V gene TRBV27 combines with J gene TRBJ2-1, with a weak D call TRBD1 (5 bases). Trimming pared 4 bases from V and 5 bases from J, leaving 12 bases between. The CDR3 spans 14 residues. Germline CDR1 is MNHEY and CDR2 is SMNVEV (reference sequence).

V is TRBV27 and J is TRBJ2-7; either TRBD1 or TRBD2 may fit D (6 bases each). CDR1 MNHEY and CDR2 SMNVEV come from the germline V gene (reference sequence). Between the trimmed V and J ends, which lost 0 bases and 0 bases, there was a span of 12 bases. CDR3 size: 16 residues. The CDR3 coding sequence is TGTGCCAGCAGTTTATCTGGGGGGCCGGTCTCCTACGAGCAGTACTTC. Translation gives CASSLSGGPVSYEQYF.

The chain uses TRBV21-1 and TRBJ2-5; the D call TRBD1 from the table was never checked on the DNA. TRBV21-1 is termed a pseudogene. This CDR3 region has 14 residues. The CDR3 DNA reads TGTGCCAGCAGCAAATCCGGGAAGTGGGAGACCCAGTACTTC. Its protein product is CASSKSGKWETQYF.

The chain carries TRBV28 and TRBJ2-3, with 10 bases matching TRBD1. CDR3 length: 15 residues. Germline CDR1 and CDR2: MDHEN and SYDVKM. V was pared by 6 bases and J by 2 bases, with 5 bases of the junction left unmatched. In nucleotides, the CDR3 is TGTGCCAGCAGATCCGGGACAGGGGCCACAGATACGCAGTATTTT. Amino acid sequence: CASRSGTGATDTQYF.

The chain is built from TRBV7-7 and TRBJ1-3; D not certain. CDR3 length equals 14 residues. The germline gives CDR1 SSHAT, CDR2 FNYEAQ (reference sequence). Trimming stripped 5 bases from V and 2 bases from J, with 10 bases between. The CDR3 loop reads CASSPSGTGNTIYF. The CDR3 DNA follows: TGTGCCAGCAGCCCGTCGGGCACTGGAAACACCATATATTTT.

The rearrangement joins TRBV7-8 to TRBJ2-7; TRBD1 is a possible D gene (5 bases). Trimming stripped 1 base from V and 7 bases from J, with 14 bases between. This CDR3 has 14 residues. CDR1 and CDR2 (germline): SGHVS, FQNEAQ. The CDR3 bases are TGTGCCAGCAGCTTAGGCCAGGGTACAAGGGAGCAGTACTTC. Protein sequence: CASSLGQGTREQYF.

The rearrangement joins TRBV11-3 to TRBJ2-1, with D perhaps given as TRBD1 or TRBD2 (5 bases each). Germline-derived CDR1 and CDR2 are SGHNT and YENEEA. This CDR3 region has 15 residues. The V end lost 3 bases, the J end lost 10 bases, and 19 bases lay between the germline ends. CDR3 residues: CASSFFGALRREQFF. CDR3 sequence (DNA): TGTGCCAGCAGCTTTTTCGGGGCGTTGAGGAGGGAGCAGTTCTTC.

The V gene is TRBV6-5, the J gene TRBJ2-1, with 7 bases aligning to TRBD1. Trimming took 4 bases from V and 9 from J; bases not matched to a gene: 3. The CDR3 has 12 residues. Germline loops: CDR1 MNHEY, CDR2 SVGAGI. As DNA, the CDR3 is TGTGCCAGCAGTTCCTCAGGGGGTGAGCAGTTCTTC. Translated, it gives CASSSSGGEQFF.